The 12 T cell receptor beta chains below all came from one sample that was sequenced in a study of low-dose radiotherapy and immunotherapy resistance in tumors. Primers targeting TRAV and TRBV primed first-strand cDNA, covering alpha and beta chains. Amplification, which lasted approximately 20 PCR cycles, used a constant-region primer and V-primer adapter to amplify TCRs. TCRdb recomputed calls from the reads with MiXCR, one row per CDR3 protein. Here the sample spans 10,000 to 15,000 distinct CDR3 sequences, 76% being singletons. These receptors originate from a human donor with advanced metastatic prostate, ovarian, gallbladder or colorectal cancer (not recorded which). This table probably holds off-target reads from a library built for another chain.

The chain joins TRBV20-1 to TRBJ2-1; 8 bases are a match to TRBD2. J was trimmed by 4 bases and V by 8 bases; bases with no gene match: 10. In germline, CDR1 is DFQATT, CDR2 SNEGSKA (reference sequence). This CDR3 contains 14 residues. The CDR3, as DNA: TGCAGTACTGGCCCCAGCGGGAGTTACAATGAGCAGTTCTTC. Its protein product is CSTGPSGSYNEQFF.

This clonotype was counted between two and nine times. The chain uses TRBV26 and TRBJ2-7; TRBD1, the table's D call, was not compared with the DNA. TRBV26 is recorded as a pseudogene. There are 15 residues in the CDR3. CDR3 amino acids: CASSNRDRARYEQYF. The CDR3 DNA reads TGTGCCAGCAGTAACCGGGACAGGGCCCGTTACGAGCAGTACTTC.

This clonotype was seen more than once but under ten times. The rearrangement joins TRBV4-3 to TRBJ2-6; no clear D gene. The CDR3 contains 17 residues. Germline CDR1 and CDR2: LGHNA and YSLEER. Deletions cut 0 bases from V and 0 bases from J, with 9 bases between. CDR3 nucleotide sequence: TGCGCCAGCAGCCAAGATCTTCCGGTCTCTGGGGCCAACGTCCTGACTTTC. Translated: CASSQDLPVSGANVLTF.

This chain joins TRBV7-2 and TRBJ1-2, with 8 bases fitting TRBD1. Trimming at V came to 1 base and at J to 4 bases, leaving 8 bases not matched to a gene. The CDR3 runs to 16 residues. Germline V gene sequence: CDR1 SGHTA, CDR2 FQGNSA. The CDR3 protein is CASSLGEAGGGYGYTF. The CDR3, as DNA: TGTGCCAGCAGCTTAGGAGAAGCAGGGGGCGGCTATGGCTACACCTTC.

This chain links TRBV6-2 or TRBV6-3 with TRBJ1-1; TRBD1 matches 7 bases. CDR3 size: 14 residues. V gave up 6 bases and J gave up 4 bases; unmatched junction bases: 8. Germline CDR1 reads MNHEY; CDR2 reads SVGEGT. The CDR3 loop is CASSVDREGTEAFF. The CDR3 nucleotides read TGTGCCAGCAGCGTCGACAGGGAGGGCACTGAAGCTTTCTTT.

The chain joins TRBV4-1 to TRBJ2-1; 10 bases align to TRBD2. The V and J ends lost 3 bases and 5 bases, in that order; junction bases with no gene match: 13. Germline CDR1 MGHRA, CDR2 YSYEKL. CDR3 length equals 18 residues. CDR3 sequence reads: CASSHVLAGVGKDNEQFF. CDR3 DNA: TGCGCCAGCAGCCACGTGCTAGCGGGAGTGGGAAAGGACAATGAGCAGTTCTTC.

The V and J genes are TRBV6-2 or TRBV6-3 and TRBJ1-6; TRBD1 agrees at 7 bases. The CDR3 totals 15 residues. Germline V gene sequence: CDR1 MNHEY, CDR2 SVGEGT. Trimming cost V 5 bases and J 7 bases; bases outside gene matches: 8. The CDR3, as DNA: TGTGCCAGCAGTGAACGGGACAGAGAGAATTCACCCCTCCACTTT. Protein: CASSERDRENSPLHF.

With respect to this clonotype: The germline gene is not matched at one end of the junction; a read error may be the cause. The gene calls are TRBV27 and TRBJ2-2; D is ambiguous. The CDR3 covers 12 residues. Germline V gene lookup returns CDR1 MNHEY and CDR2 SMNVEV (reference sequence). In nucleotides, the CDR3 is TGTGCCACCAGTAGGGACACCGGGGAGCTGTTTTTT. This sequence encodes CATSRDTGELFF.

The chain links TRBV28 to TRBJ2-1; D remains unclear. The V end lost 6 bases, the J end lost 5 bases, and 23 bases lay between the germline ends. CDR1 and CDR2 from the germline V gene are MDHEN and SYDVKM. This CDR3 comprises 17 residues. CDR3 sequence reads: CASSPPLGGSINNEQFF. In DNA, the CDR3 is TGTGCCAGCAGCCCCCCCCTGGGTGGATCCATAAACAATGAGCAGTTCTTC.

This clonotype was found once. The chain couples TRBV7-9 to TRBJ1-4; a weak D match, TRBD1 (5 bases). The CDR3 runs 14 residues. Trimming took off 1 base at V and 7 bases at J, with 10 bases between the two ends. Germline loops: CDR1 SEHNR, CDR2 FQNEAQ (reference sequence). This CDR3 reads CASSLGGTVEKLFF. CDR3 coding DNA: TGTGCCAGCAGCTTAGGAGGGACCGTTGAAAAACTGTTTTTT.

The chain uses TRBV6-2 or TRBV6-3 and TRBJ2-1; 8 nucleotides agree with TRBD2. The CDR3 runs 15 residues. Germline V gene sequence: CDR1 MNHEY, CDR2 SVGEGT. Unmatched junction bases numbered 9, after V lost 7 bases and J lost 4 bases. The CDR3, as DNA: TGTGCCAGCATCGTGGGGCTAGCGGGTTACAATGAGCAGTTCTTC. Its protein product is CASIVGLAGYNEQFF.

This clonotype was found a few times. The V call is TRBV10-3, the J call TRBJ1-3, with 8 bases matching TRBD1. The J segment lost 0 bases and the V segment lost 4 bases, leaving 11 bases of the junction unmatched. The CDR3 runs to 18 residues. Germline loops: CDR1 ENHRY, CDR2 SYGVKD. The chain's CDR3 is CAISGRQGTSLSGNTIYF. The CDR3 bases are TGTGCCATCAGTGGTAGACAGGGGACGTCGCTCTCTGGAAACACCATATATTTT.